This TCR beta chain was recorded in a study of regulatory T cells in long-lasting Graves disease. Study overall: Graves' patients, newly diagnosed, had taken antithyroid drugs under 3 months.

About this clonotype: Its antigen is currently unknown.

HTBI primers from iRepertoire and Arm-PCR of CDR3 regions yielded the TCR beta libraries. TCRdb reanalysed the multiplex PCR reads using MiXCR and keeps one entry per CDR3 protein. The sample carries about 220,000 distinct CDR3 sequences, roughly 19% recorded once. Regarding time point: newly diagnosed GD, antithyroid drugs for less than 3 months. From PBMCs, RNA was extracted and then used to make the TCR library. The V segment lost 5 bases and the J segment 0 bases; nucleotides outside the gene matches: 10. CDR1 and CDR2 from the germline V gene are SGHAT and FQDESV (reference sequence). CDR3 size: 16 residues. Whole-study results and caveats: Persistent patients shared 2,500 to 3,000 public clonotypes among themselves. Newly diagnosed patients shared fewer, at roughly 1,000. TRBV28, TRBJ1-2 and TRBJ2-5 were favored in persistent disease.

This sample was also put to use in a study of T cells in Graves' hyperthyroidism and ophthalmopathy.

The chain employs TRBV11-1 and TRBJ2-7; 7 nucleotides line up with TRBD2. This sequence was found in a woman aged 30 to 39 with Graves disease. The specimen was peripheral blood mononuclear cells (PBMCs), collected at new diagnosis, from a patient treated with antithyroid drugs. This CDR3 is CASSPLTSDYSYEQYF. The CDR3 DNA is TGTGCCAGCAGCCCACTCACTAGCGATTACTCCTACGAGCAGTACTTC.